Following are 32 T cell receptor beta chains from one sample sequenced in a study of human T cells and chemical hapten exposure. One entry per CDR3 protein results from TCRdb running MiXCR on the RACE reads. Altogether some 190,000 distinct CDR3 sequences are present, 20% to 25% being singletons, with the ten largest covering over 6.5%. The sample's time point: patch test 1, 2 weeks after DPC sensitization. Treatment indicated: therapeutic diphenylcyclopropenone sensitization with weekly scalp DPC. Material: whole blood, obtained in connection with sensitization to the hapten diphenylcyclopropenone (DPC). These receptors came from a woman aged 45-59 years with alopecia areata. Some clones in this sample may be carry-over from other donors' samples.

V is TRBV6-2 or TRBV6-3 and J is TRBJ1-2, with TRBD1 as a possible D gene (5 bases). This CDR3 has 13 residues. Germline CDR1 MNHEY, CDR2 SVGEGT. Between the trimmed V and J ends, which lost 6 bases and 8 bases, there was a span of 16 bases. The CDR3 DNA reads as TGTGCCAGCAGAGAAGACACAGGTTACGGCTACACCTTC. This sequence encodes CASREDTGYGYTF.

The V gene is TRBV6-5, the J gene TRBJ1-5, with TRBD1 matching over 10 bases. The length of the CDR3 is 15 residues. The V gene end was trimmed by 8 bases and the J gene end by 3 bases; junction bases not matched to a gene: 7. CDR1 and CDR2 (germline): MNHEY, SVGAGI. Written as DNA, the CDR3 is TGTGCCAGCGGACTGACAGGGGGCAACAATCAGCCCCAGCATTTT. Its protein is CASGLTGGNNQPQHF.

The V and J genes are TRBV5-1 and TRBJ2-1; 7 bases are shared with TRBD1. The junction had 4 bases not matched to a gene; V was cut back by 0 bases and J by 1 base. There are 16 residues in the CDR3. Germline CDR1 and CDR2: SGHRS and YFSETQ. This chain's CDR3 is CASSLDGTASYNEQFF. The CDR3 region has the DNA TGCGCCAGCAGCTTGGACGGGACAGCTTCCTACAATGAGCAGTTCTTC.

This clonotype was seen a few times. The genes are TRBV13 and TRBJ2-7, with D possibly matching TRBD1 (5 bases). Germline V gene data show CDR1 as PRHDT and CDR2 as FYEKMQ (reference sequence). The CDR3 covers 16 residues. V was cut by 4 bases and J by 6 bases, with 22 bases left in between. CDR3 sequence reads: CASSSPLEAGNGEQYF. DNA of the CDR3: TGTGCCAGCAGCTCCCCCCTGGAAGCAGGGAACGGCGAGCAGTACTTC. The whole variable domain, filled in from reference TRBV13 and TRBJ2-7, reads AAGVIQSPRHLIKEKRETATLKCYPIPRHDTVYWYQQGPGQDPQFLISFYEKMQSDKGSIPDRFSAQQFSDYHSELNMSSLELGDSALYFCASSSPLEAGNGEQYFGPGTRLTVT.

The V gene is TRBV29-1, the J gene TRBJ2-7; D possibly matches TRBD1 or TRBD2 (5 bases each). Deletions cut 3 bases from V and 2 bases from J, with 14 bases between. This CDR3 region has 14 residues. The germline V gene has CDR1 SQVTM and CDR2 ANQGSEA. The DNA of the CDR3 is TGCAGCGTTGAGGGGACGGACGGAGCCTACGAGCAGTACTTC. This codes for CSVEGTDGAYEQYF.

V gene TRBV6-2 or TRBV6-3 combines with J gene TRBJ2-7; D gene uncertain. V was trimmed by 0 bases and J by 3 bases, leaving 15 bases between them. There are 16 residues in the CDR3. Germline V gene sequence: CDR1 MNHEY, CDR2 SVGEGT. Here the CDR3 reads CASSYSSGRPYYEQYF. The CDR3 DNA is TGTGCCAGCAGTTACTCGTCAGGACGGCCTTACTACGAGCAGTACTTC.

J is TRBJ2-3 and V is TRBV29-1, with 10 bases fitting TRBD1. Germline V CDR1 and CDR2: SQVTM, ANQGSEA. CDR3 size: 15 residues. V dropped 5 bases and J dropped 1; count of bases not matched to a gene: 6. The CDR3 sequence is CSVSRGQGRTDTQYF. CDR3 sequence (DNA): TGCAGCGTTTCCAGGGGACAGGGGCGCACAGATACGCAGTATTTT.

The V and J genes are TRBV5-1 and TRBJ1-2, with TRBD1 matching over 7 bases. CDR1 is SGHRS, CDR2 YFSETQ, per germline. The ends lost 1 base at V and 5 bases at J; junction bases unmatched: 5. This CDR3 region has 14 residues. The CDR3 sequence is CASSLILQGYGYTF. CDR3 bases: TGCGCCAGCAGCTTGATTCTACAGGGGTATGGCTACACCTTC.

J is TRBJ1-5 and V is TRBV7-2, with D unresolved. The germline V and J ends were trimmed by 2 bases and 5 bases, with 4 bases remaining between them. The CDR3 extends over 12 amino acids. Germline lookup yields CDR1 SGHTA and CDR2 FQGNSA. The CDR3 nucleotides are TGTGCCAGCAGCTTAAATTATCAGCCCCAGCATTTT. Amino acid sequence: CASSLNYQPQHF.

The chain recombines TRBV19 with TRBJ2-3, with 8 nucleotides matching TRBD2. Trimming at V came to 9 bases and at J to 3 bases, leaving 14 bases not matched to a gene. The CDR3 runs 16 residues. The germline V gene has CDR1 LNHDA and CDR2 SQIVND (reference sequence). CDR3 nucleotide sequence: TGTGCCAGCAAACCCCACGGGAGGGGACAAACAGATACGCAGTATTTT. It translates to CASKPHGRGQTDTQYF.

This clonotype has a single count. V and J are TRBV5-5 and TRBJ2-1; 9 bases align to TRBD2. The CDR3 totals 15 residues. The germline V gene has CDR1 SGHKS and CDR2 YYEKEE (reference sequence). V lost 1 base, J lost 4 bases, and 3 bases stayed unmatched. CDR3 region: CASSLLAGVYNEQFF. DNA of the CDR3: TGTGCCAGCAGCTTGTTAGCGGGAGTATACAATGAGCAGTTCTTC. Drawing the rest from reference TRBV5-5 and TRBJ2-1, the complete variable domain is DAGVTQSPTHLIKTRGQQVTLRCSPISGHKSVSWYQQVLGQGPQFIFQYYEKEERGRGNFPDRFSARQFPNYSSELNVNALLLGDSALYLCASSLLAGVYNEQFFGPGTRLTVL.

The chain has TRBV6-2 or TRBV6-3 and TRBJ1-4; 8 bases match TRBD1. Germline assignment: CDR1 MNHEY and CDR2 SVGEGT. The CDR3 length is 13 residues. Trimming cost V 6 bases and J 7 bases; bases outside gene matches: 4. CDR3 in DNA: TGTGCCAGCAGAGGACAGGGTTCTGAAAAACTGTTTTTT. It codes for CASRGQGSEKLFF.

This clonotype was seen a single time. The V and J genes are TRBV12-3 or TRBV12-4 and TRBJ2-1; 15 nucleotides line up with TRBD2. The CDR3 contains 17 residues. V shed 4 bases, J shed 7 bases, and the junction held 8 bases outside the gene matches. The CDR3: CASSSGLAGGGPNEQFF. The CDR3 DNA reads as TGTGCCAGCAGTTCGGGACTAGCGGGAGGAGGGCCAAATGAGCAGTTCTTC.

Only a few counts were recorded for this clonotype. V and J are TRBV6-5 and TRBJ2-7; a weak D match, TRBD2 (6 bases). CDR1 and CDR2 from the germline V gene are MNHEY and SVGAGI. CDR3 length: 14 residues. V lost 5 bases, J lost 2 bases, and 13 bases lay in between. The CDR3 DNA reads TGTGCCAGCAGTGCCCCGGGACTGCCCTACGAGCAGTACTTC. Protein product: CASSAPGLPYEQYF.

This clonotype has just a few counts. The chain is built from TRBV5-5 and TRBJ2-3; D assignment may be TRBD1 or TRBD2 (5 bases each). Trimming took 0 bases from V and 5 from J, leaving 13 bases between them. CDR3 length: 15 residues. Germline V CDR1 and CDR2: SGHKS, YYEKEE (reference sequence). The CDR3 DNA reads as TGTGCCAGCAGCTTGGGTAGAGGGGTTGGAGATACGCAGTATTTT. Protein sequence: CASSLGRGVGDTQYF.

This sequence joins TRBV13 and TRBJ2-1, with TRBD2 identical over 11 bases. V was pared by 1 base and J by 0 bases, with 17 bases of the junction left unmatched. Germline V lookup: CDR1 PRHDT, CDR2 FYEKMQ (reference sequence). CDR3 length: 22 amino acids. The CDR3 loop is CASSLEGLADSRNGGSYNEQFF. The CDR3 DNA follows: TGTGCCAGCAGCTTAGAGGGACTAGCGGATTCACGCAACGGGGGCTCCTACAATGAGCAGTTCTTC.

The V and J genes are TRBV11-2 and TRBJ2-3, with D possibly matching TRBD1 (5 bases). Trimming pared 5 bases from V and 2 bases from J, leaving 14 bases between. CDR3 size: 15 residues. From germline, CDR1 is SGHAT and CDR2 FQNNGV. As DNA, the CDR3 is TGTGCCAGCAGCCCGATAACAGGTTACACAGATACGCAGTATTTT. This sequence encodes CASSPITGYTDTQYF.

The gene calls are TRBV20-1 and TRBJ1-1; D might be TRBD1 (6 bases). The CDR3 contains 14 residues. Germline assignment: CDR1 DFQATT and CDR2 SNEGSKA (reference sequence). Trimming removed 3 bases at V and 11 bases at J, with 22 bases between. CDR3 DNA sequence: TGCAGTGCTAGCTTCGGCGGGACACGCCCGGAGGCTTTCTTT. Its translation is CSASFGGTRPEAFF.

This clonotype was seen a handful of times. The rearrangement links TRBV30 to TRBJ1-5, with TRBD1 as a possible D gene (6 bases). This CDR3 has 13 amino acids. The germline CDR1 and CDR2 sequences are GTSNPN and SVGIG (reference sequence). Trimming cost V 4 bases and J 7 bases, with 14 bases left between them. DNA of the CDR3: TGTGCCTGGAACACAGGGATGGGGCAGCCCCAGCATTTT. It encodes CAWNTGMGQPQHF.

V gene TRBV11-2 combines with J gene TRBJ2-7; D is ambiguous. CDR1 is SGHAT and CDR2 is FQNNGV in the germline V gene. V was cut by 0 bases and J by 2 bases, with 11 bases left in between. This CDR3 comprises 15 residues. CDR3 sequence reads: CASSLDTPSPYEQYF. DNA for the CDR3: TGTGCCAGCAGCTTAGATACGCCCTCCCCCTACGAGCAGTACTTC. Full variable domain (remainder filled in from reference TRBV11-2 and TRBJ2-7): EAGVAQSPRYKIIEKRQSVAFWCNPISGHATLYWYQQILGQGPKLLIQFQNNGVVDDSQLPKDRFSAERLKGVDSTLKIQPAKLEDSAVYLCASSLDTPSPYEQYFGPGTRLTVT.

The chain is built from TRBV19 and TRBJ2-3; the match to TRBD1 covers 12 bases. V trimming: 5 bases; J trimming: 4 bases; junction bases outside the gene matches: 4. Germline assignment: CDR1 LNHDA and CDR2 SQIVND (reference sequence). The CDR3 totals 15 residues. CDR3 nucleotides: TGTGCCAGTAGTGGGACAGGGGGCTATGCAGATACGCAGTATTTT. It yields the protein CASSGTGGYADTQYF. The whole variable domain, filled in from reference TRBV19 and TRBJ2-3, reads DGGITQSPKYLFRKEGQNVTLSCEQNLNHDAMYWYRQDPGQGLRLIYYSQIVNDFQKGDIAEGYSVSREKKESFPLTVTSAQKNPTAFYLCASSGTGGYADTQYFGPGTRLTVL.

CDR3 DNA sequence: TGCGCCAGCAGCTTCGAGCTAAAGGGCTACGAGCAGTACTTC. This encodes CASSFELKGYEQYF. The V and J genes are TRBV5-1 and TRBJ2-7; no reliable D call. The CDR3 runs 14 residues. Germline V lookup: CDR1 SGHRS, CDR2 YFSETQ. V gave up 2 bases and J gave up 3 bases, with 12 bases separating them.

The rearrangement joins TRBV5-1 to TRBJ2-5; 10 nucleotides align to TRBD1. Germline CDR1 and CDR2: SGHRS and YFSETQ. Germline trimming cut 6 bases from V and 4 bases from J; bases unmatched to any gene: 9. There are 15 residues in the CDR3. In DNA form, the CDR3 reads TGCGCCAGCACCGGACAGGGGGTAGGCGGAGAGACCCAGTACTTC. The encoded protein is CASTGQGVGGETQYF. Together with reference TRBV5-1 and TRBJ2-5, the CDR3 gives the full variable domain: KAGVTQTPRYLIKTRGQQVTLSCSPISGHRSVSWYQQTPGQGLQFLFEYFSETQRNKGNFPGRFSGRQFSNSRSEMNVSTLELGDSALYLCASTGQGVGGETQYFGPGTRLLVL.

The chain recombines TRBV6-2 or TRBV6-3 with TRBJ2-3; no definite D call. The CDR3 consists of 13 residues. Per the germline V gene, CDR1 is MNHEY and CDR2 is SVGEGT. Trimming pared 6 bases from V and 2 bases from J, leaving 9 bases between. The CDR3 loop reads CASSLLNTDTQYF. The CDR3 DNA sequence: TGTGCCAGCAGCCTCCTCAACACAGATACGCAGTATTTT.

This clonotype was recorded a few times. Here the CDR3 DNA reads TGTGCCAGTAGTACCGGCTACCGAGAGACCCAGTACTTC. Its translation is CASSTGYRETQYF. The chain carries TRBV19 and TRBJ2-5, with D unclear. V was shortened by 4 bases and J by 4 bases, with 10 bases between the two germline ends. The CDR3 has 13 residues. Per germline, CDR1 LNHDA and CDR2 SQIVND (reference sequence). The full variable domain, rest sourced from reference TRBV19 and TRBJ2-5, is DGGITQSPKYLFRKEGQNVTLSCEQNLNHDAMYWYRQDPGQGLRLIYYSQIVNDFQKGDIAEGYSVSREKKESFPLTVTSAQKNPTAFYLCASSTGYRETQYFGPGTRLLVL.

This clonotype was counted only a few times. The chain has TRBV2 and TRBJ2-6; the D is unclear. The CDR3 consists of 14 residues. Germline V gives CDR1 SNHLY, CDR2 FYNNEI. Trimming pared 6 bases from V and 4 bases from J, leaving 10 bases between. The CDR3 here is CASSRLSGANVLTF. CDR3 nucleotide sequence: TGTGCCAGCAGCCGCCTCTCAGGGGCCAACGTCCTGACTTTC. The full variable domain, in which reference TRBV2 and TRBJ2-6 provide the parts outside the CDR3, is EPEVTQTPSHQVTQMGQEVILRCVPISNHLYFYWYRQILGQKVEFLVSFYNNEISEKSEIFDDQFSVERPDGSNFTLKIRSTKLEDSAMYFCASSRLSGANVLTFGAGSRLTVL.

This clonotype has more than one count but fewer than ten. The gene calls are TRBV5-6 and TRBJ2-1; perhaps TRBD1 as D (6 bases). Germline V CDR1 and CDR2: SGHDT, YYEEEE. This CDR3 is 11 amino acids long. Trimming removed 2 bases at V and 10 bases at J, with 7 bases between. CDR3 region: CASSFDREQFF. CDR3 bases: TGTGCCAGCAGCTTTGACAGGGAGCAGTTCTTC.

The chain links TRBV12-3 or TRBV12-4 to TRBJ2-1, with D possibly matching TRBD2 (5 bases). The CDR3 runs 12 residues. V was pared by 6 bases and J by 9 bases, with 12 bases between. DNA for the CDR3: TGTGCCAGCAGGTGGACTGGAAGTGAGCAGTTCTTC. Protein: CASRWTGSEQFF.

This sequence joins TRBV2 and TRBJ1-6, with 7 bases aligning to TRBD1. The CDR3 consists of 14 residues. Per the germline V gene, CDR1 is SNHLY and CDR2 is FYNNEI. V trimming: 7 bases; J trimming: 7 bases; junction bases outside the gene matches: 7. The CDR3 DNA reads as TGTGCCAGCACTGAGACAGGGTTAAATTCACCCCTCCACTTT. It yields the protein CASTETGLNSPLHF.

This chain joins TRBV20-1 and TRBJ1-2; no firm D call. Germline CDR1 is DFQATT and CDR2 is SNEGSKA (reference sequence). Trimming shortened V by 3 bases and J by 1 base, and 6 bases separated the two germline ends. CDR3 length equals 12 residues. The CDR3, as DNA: TGCAGTGCTAGTTCAGTTAACTATGGCTACACCTTC. It codes for CSASSVNYGYTF.

The chain couples TRBV5-1 to TRBJ1-3; 10 bases are shared with TRBD1. This CDR3 spans 15 amino acids. The V segment lost 4 bases and the J segment 4 bases; nucleotides outside the gene matches: 5. Germline-derived CDR1 and CDR2 are SGHRS and YFSETQ. DNA for the CDR3: TGCGCCAGCAGCGAGGGACAGGGGTTCGGAAACACCATATATTTT. This sequence encodes CASSEGQGFGNTIYF.

The gene calls are TRBV12-3 or TRBV12-4 and TRBJ1-6, with D possibly TRBD1 on 6 matching bases. The ends were cut back, 6 bases at V and 7 bases at J, with 16 bases in the middle. This CDR3 is built from 15 residues. This chain's CDR3 is CASSRLGGQNSPLHF. In DNA, the CDR3 is TGTGCCAGCAGCCGGTTAGGGGGGCAAAATTCACCCCTCCACTTT.